Below are 30 T cell receptor beta chains sequenced from a single sample in a study of cytomegalovirus exposure and HLA in healthy donors. The PCR made use of 60 Vbeta and 13 Jbeta primers. Assay: immunoSEQ multiplex PCR; the TCRdb copy retains only in-frame clones and omits some. The sample lists fewer than 200,000 clones, roughly 85% seen once, with roughly 1.5% in the top ten. Sample: PBMCs. The receptors were gathered from a male donor in good health and CMV-seronegative.

This clone was counted a single time. This chain uses TRBV7-9 with TRBJ1-4, with 9 positions matching TRBD1. The ends lost 6 bases at V and 0 bases at J; junction bases unmatched: 11. Germline V CDR1 and CDR2: SEHNR, FQNEAQ (reference sequence). There are 18 residues in the CDR3. For the CDR3, the DNA is TGTGCCAGCAGTACCGGGACAGGGCTGATCTCAACTAATGAAAAACTGTTTTTT. Translation gives CASSTGTGLISTNEKLFF.

The chain couples TRBV29-1 to TRBJ2-5, with 8 positions matching TRBD2. Germline CDR1 and CDR2: SQVTM and ANQGSEA. CDR3 size: 17 residues. Trimming at V came to 0 bases and at J to 3 bases, leaving 12 bases not matched to a gene. CDR3 sequence (DNA): TGCAGCGTTGAAGAGGGGCGGGGGGCGGCTCGAGAAGAGACCCAGTACTTC. Translation gives CSVEEGRGAAREETQYF.

This chain connects TRBV10-3 to TRBJ2-7; D ambiguous. The germline gives CDR1 ENHRY, CDR2 SYGVKD. Trimming shortened V by 6 bases and J by 2 bases, and 14 bases separated the two germline ends. This CDR3 spans 14 amino acids. CDR3 in amino acids: CAIRTGNEAYEQYF. The CDR3, as DNA: TGTGCCATCAGGACCGGAAACGAGGCCTACGAGCAGTACTTC.

This chain connects TRBV10-3 to TRBJ2-7; 7 bases match TRBD1. Germline lookup yields CDR1 ENHRY and CDR2 SYGVKD. J gave up 8 bases and V 11 bases, and 15 bases lay outside the gene matches. The CDR3 covers 13 residues. CDR3 DNA: TGTGCCGTACGACAGGGACCCGGTAGGAAGCAGTACTTC. Residues: CAVRQGPGRKQYF.

The table lists this clone with a count of one. V usage is TRBV11-2 and J usage is TRBJ1-4; the match to TRBD1 covers 9 bases. Trimming at V came to 5 bases and at J to 8 bases, leaving 6 bases not matched to a gene. The germline V gene encodes CDR1 SGHAT and CDR2 FQNNGV. The CDR3 spans 14 residues. CDR3 residues: CASSPGQGSEKLFF. CDR3 coding DNA: TGTGCCAGCAGCCCGGGACAGGGATCCGAAAAACTGTTTTTT.

V and J are TRBV28 and TRBJ1-2; 9 nucleotides align to TRBD1. Germline loops: CDR1 MDHEN, CDR2 SYDVKM. The CDR3 has 15 residues. V dropped 4 bases and J dropped 7; count of bases not matched to a gene: 10. CDR3 sequence (DNA): TGTGCCAGCAGTTCCGGGGGGACAGGGCCGGTTGGCTACACCTTC. Encoded protein: CASSSGGTGPVGYTF.

This chain joins TRBV5-1 and TRBJ2-7; D perhaps matches TRBD1 (5 bases). Germline V lookup: CDR1 SGHRS, CDR2 YFSETQ. This CDR3 contains 14 residues. Trimming stripped 4 bases from V and 3 bases from J, with 14 bases between. As DNA, the CDR3 is TGCGCCAGCAGCCTCCCGACAGTAAACTACGAGCAGTACTTC. Protein product: CASSLPTVNYEQYF.

The CDR3 bases are TGTGCCAGCAGCTCTAACTCCTACAATGAGCAGTTCTTC. This gives the protein CASSSNSYNEQFF. This chain links TRBV5-6 with TRBJ2-1; D gene unclear. The CDR3 runs 13 residues. Between the trimmed V and J ends, which lost 3 bases and 0 bases, there was a span of 4 bases. Germline CDR1 SGHDT, CDR2 YYEEEE.

V gene TRBV19 combines with J gene TRBJ2-7; TRBD2 matches 11 bases. Germline V gene sequence: CDR1 LNHDA, CDR2 SQIVND (reference sequence). V was clipped by 6 bases and J by 6 bases; unmatched bases: 7. This CDR3 region has 14 residues. Written as DNA, the CDR3 is TGTGCCAGTAGCACTAGCGGGAGTTACCCCGAGCAGTACTTC. It yields the protein CASSTSGSYPEQYF.

The V gene is TRBV10-2, the J gene TRBJ2-1; 11 positions agree with TRBD2. The CDR3 totals 15 residues. V lost 5 bases and J lost 4; bases outside the gene matches: 4. Germline-derived CDR1 and CDR2 are WSHSY and SAAADI. This chain's CDR3 is CASSLAGGLYNEQFF. As DNA, the CDR3 is TGCGCCAGCAGTCTAGCGGGGGGCCTGTACAATGAGCAGTTCTTC.

The genes are TRBV4-3 and TRBJ2-1, with TRBD1 matching over 8 bases. The CDR3 contains 19 residues. Germline V gives CDR1 LGHNA, CDR2 YSLEER. V shed 0 bases, J shed 8 bases, and the junction held 18 bases outside the gene matches. CDR3 DNA: TGCGCCAGCAGCCAAGATTCAGTCATGGACAGGGCGGCGGTTGATGAGCAGTTCTTC. It translates to CASSQDSVMDRAAVDEQFF.

The V call is TRBV6-5, the J call TRBJ2-7; TRBD1 matches 9 bases. The CDR3 runs to 14 residues. CDR1 is MNHEY and CDR2 is SVGAGI in the germline V gene. Losses at the gene ends were 7 bases for V and 2 bases for J; bases not matched to a gene: 6. CDR3 coding DNA: TGTGCCAGCACTGCCGGGACAGGGACCTACGAGCAGTACTTC. It specifies CASTAGTGTYEQYF.

This clone was counted only a few times. V usage is TRBV28 and J usage is TRBJ2-1; TRBD1 matches at 7 bases. V dropped 7 bases and J dropped 4; count of bases not matched to a gene: 7. The CDR3 is made up of 14 amino acids. Germline CDR1 MDHEN, CDR2 SYDVKM. This CDR3 reads CASTTGVDYNEQFF. Here the CDR3 DNA reads TGTGCCAGCACCACAGGGGTGGATTACAATGAGCAGTTCTTC.

CDR3 DNA sequence: TGCGCCAGCAGCACTGGGACAGCATCAGGAGAGCAGTACTTC. This encodes CASSTGTASGEQYF. The chain joins TRBV5-1 to TRBJ2-7; the match to TRBD1 covers 7 bases. The germline V gene has CDR1 SGHRS and CDR2 YFSETQ. The CDR3 extends over 14 amino acids. J lost 7 bases, V lost 4 bases, and 11 bases had no gene match.

The chain recombines TRBV5-1 with TRBJ2-5; 7 nucleotides match TRBD2. With 0 bases clipped from V and 4 bases from J, the junction kept 6 bases outside the gene matches. From germline, CDR1 is SGHRS and CDR2 YFSETQ. This CDR3 spans 15 amino acids. The CDR3 is CASSLAGRSGETQYF. The CDR3 DNA follows: TGCGCCAGCAGCTTGGCCGGGAGGTCGGGAGAGACCCAGTACTTC.

The J gene is TRBJ2-7, the V gene TRBV11-2, with TRBD1 matching over 7 bases. The J segment lost 1 base and the V segment lost 4 bases, leaving 10 bases of the junction unmatched. The CDR3 totals 16 residues. Germline V gives CDR1 SGHAT, CDR2 FQNNGV. CDR3: CASSYPADRPSYEQYF. CDR3 sequence (DNA): TGTGCCAGCAGCTACCCTGCGGACAGGCCTTCCTACGAGCAGTACTTC.

The chain employs TRBV7-3 and TRBJ2-3; a weak D match, TRBD1 (5 bases). CDR1 SGHTA and CDR2 FQGTGA come from the germline V gene. V lost 7 bases to trimming and J lost 4 bases, with 21 bases between them. CDR3 length: 16 amino acids. The CDR3 is CASTDQVAGHADTQYF. As DNA, the CDR3 is TGTGCCAGCACAGATCAGGTGGCAGGGCACGCAGATACGCAGTATTTT. The full variable domain, in which reference TRBV7-3 and TRBJ2-3 provide the parts outside the CDR3, is GAGVSQTPSNKVTEKGKYVELRCDPISGHTALYWYRQSLGQGPEFLIYFQGTGAADDSGLPNDRFFAVRPEGSVSTLKIQRTERGDSAVYLCASTDQVAGHADTQYFGPGTRLTVL.

This chain joins TRBV18 and TRBJ1-2; 8 nucleotides agree with TRBD1. The V segment lost 10 bases and the J segment 2 bases; nucleotides outside the gene matches: 6. The CDR3 consists of 13 residues. The germline V gene has CDR1 KGHSH and CDR2 LQKENI. In DNA, the CDR3 is TGTGCCATCGCGACAGGGGAAAACTATGGCTACACCTTC. As protein: CAIATGENYGYTF.

The chain carries TRBV10-3 and TRBJ1-4; 7 nucleotides line up with TRBD1. This CDR3 contains 15 residues. With V trimmed by 6 bases and J by 7 bases, 11 bases remained unmatched. In germline, CDR1 is ENHRY, CDR2 SYGVKD. Written as DNA, the CDR3 is TGTGCCATCAGCTCGAAAGGGGGCGCGATTGAAAAACTGTTTTTT. Translated, it gives CAISSKGGAIEKLFF.

The gene calls are TRBV11-2 and TRBJ2-2, with 9 positions matching TRBD2. The CDR3 runs 16 residues. Per the germline V gene, CDR1 is SGHAT and CDR2 is FQNNGV. The V gene end was trimmed by 4 bases and the J gene end by 7 bases; junction bases not matched to a gene: 10. CDR3 sequence: CASSWTGGGGDGELFF. CDR3 in DNA: TGTGCCAGCAGCTGGACTGGGGGCGGGGGGGACGGGGAGCTGTTTTTT.

V and J are TRBV5-1 and TRBJ1-2; D is unclear. The length of the CDR3 is 13 residues. CDR1 is SGHRS, CDR2 YFSETQ, per germline. V was shortened by 1 base and J by 4 bases, with 8 bases between the two germline ends. The CDR3 spells CASSLNQAYGYTF. The CDR3, as DNA: TGCGCCAGCAGCTTGAATCAAGCCTATGGCTACACCTTC.

The V call is TRBV9, the J call TRBJ1-1; D remains ambiguous. This CDR3 region has 13 residues. Germline CDR1 is SGDLS and CDR2 is YYNGEE. Trimming pared 0 bases from V and 5 bases from J, leaving 8 bases between. The chain's CDR3 is CASSVEVGTEAFF. CDR3 DNA: TGTGCCAGCAGCGTAGAAGTCGGGACTGAAGCTTTCTTT.

The CDR3 sequence: CASSLVGGSGLSSYNEQFF. The DNA for the CDR3 is TGTGCCAGCAGCTTAGTAGGTGGTAGCGGGCTTAGCTCCTACAATGAGCAGTTCTTC. This chain connects TRBV7-8 to TRBJ2-1; 7 bases map to TRBD2. The V segment lost 1 base and the J segment 0 bases; nucleotides outside the gene matches: 12. Germline V gene data show CDR1 as SGHVS and CDR2 as FQNEAQ. This CDR3 spans 19 amino acids.

This clone occurred once. The chain joins TRBV11-2 to TRBJ2-1; TRBD2 matches at 9 bases. V was pared by 11 bases and J by 6 bases, with 8 bases of the junction left unmatched. The CDR3 runs to 13 residues. CDR1 is SGHAT and CDR2 is FQNNGV in the germline V gene. The CDR3 region is CAGLAGISNEQFF. CDR3 in DNA: TGTGCCGGCCTAGCGGGAATTTCCAATGAGCAGTTCTTC. The full variable domain, completed using reference TRBV11-2 and TRBJ2-1, is EAGVAQSPRYKIIEKRQSVAFWCNPISGHATLYWYQQILGQGPKLLIQFQNNGVVDDSQLPKDRFSAERLKGVDSTLKIQPAKLEDSAVYLCAGLAGISNEQFFGPGTRLTVL.

The CDR3 loop is CASSRGLGNEQFF. The CDR3 bases are TGTGCCAGCAGCCGGGGGTTGGGAAATGAGCAGTTCTTC. The genes are TRBV7-2 and TRBJ2-1; a weak D match, TRBD2 (6 bases). CDR1 and CDR2 (germline): SGHTA, FQGNSA. This CDR3 is built from 13 residues. V was trimmed by 5 bases and J by 7 bases, leaving 12 bases between them.

The J gene is TRBJ1-4, the V gene TRBV18; no clear D. V lost 3 bases and J 0 bases, leaving 14 bases between the germline ends. This CDR3 region has 17 residues. CDR1 and CDR2 (germline): KGHSH, LQKENI. The CDR3 DNA is TGTGCCAGCTCACCGATTACCGGGATTACAACTAATGAAAAACTGTTTTTT. Protein product: CASSPITGITTNEKLFF.

The rearrangement uses TRBV4-3 and TRBJ2-7, with a weak D call TRBD2 (6 bases). Trimming stripped 0 bases from V and 2 bases from J, with 11 bases between. CDR1 LGHNA and CDR2 YSLEER come from the germline V gene. The CDR3 runs to 15 residues. The CDR3 here is CASSQEGDFTYEQYF. The CDR3 bases are TGCGCCAGCAGCCAAGAAGGGGACTTCACCTACGAGCAGTACTTC.

This chain links TRBV5-1 with TRBJ1-4; D is possibly TRBD1 (5 bases). Germline loops: CDR1 SGHRS, CDR2 YFSETQ. The CDR3 sequence is 13 residues long. V gave up 0 bases and J gave up 5 bases, with 5 bases separating them. DNA of the CDR3: TGCGCCAGCAGCTTGGGGGGCAATGAAAAACTGTTTTTT. It specifies CASSLGGNEKLFF.

This clone was found a few times. The chain links TRBV5-1 to TRBJ1-1, with D perhaps TRBD1 (5 bases). Deletions cut 2 bases from V and 5 bases from J, with 13 bases between. Germline V gene sequence: CDR1 SGHRS, CDR2 YFSETQ. CDR3 length: 14 residues. CDR3 sequence reads: CASSFSGLETEAFF. CDR3 sequence (DNA): TGCGCCAGCAGCTTCTCGGGACTCGAGACTGAAGCTTTCTTT.

The chain couples TRBV29-1 to TRBJ2-2, with TRBD1 as a possible D gene (6 bases). Germline loops: CDR1 SQVTM, CDR2 ANQGSEA. V gave up 7 bases and J gave up 0 bases, with 15 bases separating them. This CDR3 region has 15 residues. The chain's CDR3 is CSDPGPGANTGELFF. CDR3 DNA: TGCAGCGACCCCGGGCCAGGGGCGAACACCGGGGAGCTGTTTTTT.